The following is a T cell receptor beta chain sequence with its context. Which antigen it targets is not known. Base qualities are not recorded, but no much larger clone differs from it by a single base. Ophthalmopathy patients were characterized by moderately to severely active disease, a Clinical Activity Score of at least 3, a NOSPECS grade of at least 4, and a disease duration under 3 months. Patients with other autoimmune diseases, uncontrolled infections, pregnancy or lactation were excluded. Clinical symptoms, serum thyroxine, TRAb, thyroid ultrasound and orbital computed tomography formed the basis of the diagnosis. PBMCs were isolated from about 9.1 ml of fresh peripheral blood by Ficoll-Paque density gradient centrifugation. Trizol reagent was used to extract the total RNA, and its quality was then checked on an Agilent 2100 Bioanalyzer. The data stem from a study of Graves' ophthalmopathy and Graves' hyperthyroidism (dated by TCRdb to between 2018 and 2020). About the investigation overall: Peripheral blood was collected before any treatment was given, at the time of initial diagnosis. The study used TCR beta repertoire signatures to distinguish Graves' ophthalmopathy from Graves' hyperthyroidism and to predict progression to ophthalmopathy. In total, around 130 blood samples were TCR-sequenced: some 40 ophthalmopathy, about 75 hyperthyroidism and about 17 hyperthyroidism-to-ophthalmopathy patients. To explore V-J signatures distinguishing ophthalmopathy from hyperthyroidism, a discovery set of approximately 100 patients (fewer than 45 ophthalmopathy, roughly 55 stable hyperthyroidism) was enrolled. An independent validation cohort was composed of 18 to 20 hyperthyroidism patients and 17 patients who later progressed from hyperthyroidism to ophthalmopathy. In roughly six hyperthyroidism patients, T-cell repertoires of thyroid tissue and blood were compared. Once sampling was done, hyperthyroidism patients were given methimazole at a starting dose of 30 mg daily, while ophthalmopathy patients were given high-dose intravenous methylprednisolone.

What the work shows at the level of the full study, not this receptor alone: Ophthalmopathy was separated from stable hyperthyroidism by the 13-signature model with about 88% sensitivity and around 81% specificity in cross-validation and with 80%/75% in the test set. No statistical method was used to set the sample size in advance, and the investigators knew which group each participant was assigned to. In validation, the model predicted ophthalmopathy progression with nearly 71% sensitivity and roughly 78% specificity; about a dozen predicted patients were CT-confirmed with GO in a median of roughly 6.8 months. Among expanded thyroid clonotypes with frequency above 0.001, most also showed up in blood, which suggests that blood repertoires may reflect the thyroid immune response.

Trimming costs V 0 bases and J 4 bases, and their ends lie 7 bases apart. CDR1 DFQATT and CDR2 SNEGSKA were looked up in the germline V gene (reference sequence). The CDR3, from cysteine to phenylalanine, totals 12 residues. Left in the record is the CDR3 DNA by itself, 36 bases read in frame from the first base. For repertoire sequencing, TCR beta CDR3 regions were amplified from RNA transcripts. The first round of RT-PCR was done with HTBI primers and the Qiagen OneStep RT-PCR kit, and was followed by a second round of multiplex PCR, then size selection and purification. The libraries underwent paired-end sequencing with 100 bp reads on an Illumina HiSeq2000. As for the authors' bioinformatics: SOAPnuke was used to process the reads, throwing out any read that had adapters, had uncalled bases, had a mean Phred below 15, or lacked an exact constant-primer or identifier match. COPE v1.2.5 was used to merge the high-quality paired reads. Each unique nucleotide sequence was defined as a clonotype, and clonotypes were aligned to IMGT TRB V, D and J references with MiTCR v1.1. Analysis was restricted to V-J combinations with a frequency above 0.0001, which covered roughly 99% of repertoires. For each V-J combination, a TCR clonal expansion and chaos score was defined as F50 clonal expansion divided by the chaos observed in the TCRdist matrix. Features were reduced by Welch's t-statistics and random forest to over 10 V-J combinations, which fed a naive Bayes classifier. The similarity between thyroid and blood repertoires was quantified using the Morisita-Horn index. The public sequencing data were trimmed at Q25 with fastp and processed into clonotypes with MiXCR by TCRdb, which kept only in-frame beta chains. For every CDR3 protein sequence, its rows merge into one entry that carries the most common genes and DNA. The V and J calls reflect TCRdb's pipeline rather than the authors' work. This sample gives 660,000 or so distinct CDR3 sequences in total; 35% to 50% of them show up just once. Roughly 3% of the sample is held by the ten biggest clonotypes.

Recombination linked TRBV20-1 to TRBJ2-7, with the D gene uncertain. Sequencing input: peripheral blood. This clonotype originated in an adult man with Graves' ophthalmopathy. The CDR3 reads CSARDSIYEQYF. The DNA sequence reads TGCAGTGCTAGAGACAGTATTTACGAGCAGTACTTC.